Each of the 18 T cell receptor beta chains below was sequenced from the same sample in a study of cytomegalovirus exposure and HLA in healthy donors. The PCR contained 60 Vbeta and 13 Jbeta primers. The data were produced by immunoSEQ multiplex PCR, yet TCRdb's version contains in-frame clones alone and is incomplete. This sample's table reports more than 60,000 clones. Sequences were obtained from PBMCs. These receptor sequences come from a boy between 10 and 17 years old in good health and CMV-seronegative.

V gene TRBV19 combines with J gene TRBJ2-5; the D gene is possibly TRBD1 (5 bases). CDR1 and CDR2 from the germline V gene are LNHDA and SQIVND (reference sequence). This CDR3 is built from 15 residues. V was cut by 5 bases and J by 4 bases, with 17 bases left in between. Here the CDR3 reads CASSPQPPGRETQYF. The CDR3 nucleotides read TGTGCCAGTAGTCCCCAGCCTCCAGGGCGAGAGACCCAGTACTTC. The full variable domain, completed using reference TRBV19 and TRBJ2-5, is DGGITQSPKYLFRKEGQNVTLSCEQNLNHDAMYWYRQDPGQGLRLIYYSQIVNDFQKGDIAEGYSVSREKKESFPLTVTSAQKNPTAFYLCASSPQPPGRETQYFGPGTRLLVL.

The chain joins TRBV7-9 to TRBJ1-1; D gene ambiguous. The CDR3 covers 15 residues. Per germline, CDR1 SEHNR and CDR2 FQNEAQ (reference sequence). V lost 1 base to trimming and J lost 5 bases, with 14 bases between them. CDR3: CASSLVHIGKTEAFF. The CDR3 DNA sequence: TGTGCCAGCAGCTTAGTACATATCGGGAAGACTGAAGCTTTCTTT.

The J gene is TRBJ2-1, the V gene TRBV27; TRBD2 matches at 10 bases. The CDR3 has 16 residues. Germline CDR1 and CDR2: MNHEY and SMNVEV (reference sequence). The trim removed 4 bases at V and 7 bases at J, leaving 10 bases unmatched. CDR3 coding DNA: TGTGCCAGCAGTTCCCTAGCGGGAGTTGGTGGGAATGAGCAGTTCTTC. Protein sequence: CASSSLAGVGGNEQFF.

DNA for the CDR3: TGTGCCAGCAGCGTAGAAACGGGTTATCAGACTGAAGCTTTCTTT. Translation gives CASSVETGYQTEAFF. The V gene is TRBV9, the J gene TRBJ1-1; no clear D gene. V lost 0 bases and J lost 5, with 14 bases in between. CDR3 size: 15 residues. Germline values: CDR1 SGDLS, CDR2 YYNGEE. The whole variable domain, remainder taken from reference TRBV9 and TRBJ1-1, is DSGVTQTPKHLITATGQRVTLRCSPRSGDLSVYWYQQSLDQGLQFLIQYYNGEERAKGNILERFSAQQFPDLHSELNLSSLELGDSALYFCASSVETGYQTEAFFGQGTRLTVV.

V gene TRBV6-1 combines with J gene TRBJ1-5, with D possibly matching TRBD1 (5 bases). Germline lookup yields CDR1 MNHNS and CDR2 SASEGT. Trimming took 4 bases from V and 7 from J, leaving 14 bases between them. The CDR3 runs 14 residues. For the CDR3, the DNA is TGTGCCAGCAGTGGACACTCAGGGCCCCAGCCCCAGCATTTT. Amino acid sequence: CASSGHSGPQPQHF.

On this clone itself: The sample contains more than one DNA sequence encoding this CDR3. The chain carries TRBV29-1 and TRBJ1-2; D may be TRBD1 (6 bases). Germline V lookup: CDR1 SQVTM, CDR2 ANQGSEA. The CDR3 contains 12 residues. Deletions cut 1 base from V and 4 bases from J, with 7 bases between. Here the CDR3 reads CSVEGGGYGYTF. The CDR3 DNA follows: TGCAGCGTTGAAGGAGGGGGCTATGGCTACACCTTC.

The rearrangement links TRBV6-5 to TRBJ2-7; possible D gene TRBD2, 5 bases. The V end lost 3 bases, the J end lost 0 bases, and 12 bases lay between the germline ends. This CDR3 spans 15 amino acids. In germline, CDR1 is MNHEY, CDR2 SVGAGI. The CDR3 nucleotides are TGTGCCAGCAGTTATGATACGGGGAGCTCCTACGAGCAGTACTTC. It translates to CASSYDTGSSYEQYF.

The J gene is TRBJ1-2, the V gene TRBV28, with TRBD1 matching over 12 bases. The germline V gene encodes CDR1 MDHEN and CDR2 SYDVKM. The trim removed 5 bases at V and 8 bases at J, leaving 15 bases unmatched. The CDR3 contains 17 residues. CDR3 nucleotide sequence: TGTGCCAGCAGTACAGCAAACCGGGACAGGGGGCCTCCGGGCTACACCTTC. This gives the protein CASSTANRDRGPPGYTF.

The chain combines TRBV6-1 with TRBJ1-3; D unresolved. Trimming stripped 2 bases from V and 4 bases from J, with 12 bases between. There are 15 residues in the CDR3. Germline V gene lookup returns CDR1 MNHNS and CDR2 SASEGT. The CDR3 nucleotides read TGTGCCAGCAGTGAATCAGTAGCGGGGGGAAACACCATATATTTT. As protein: CASSESVAGGNTIYF.

The chain combines TRBV5-1 with TRBJ2-4; the D gene is possibly TRBD1 (6 bases). Trimming pared 0 bases from V and 0 bases from J, leaving 13 bases between. The V gene's germline CDR1 is SGHRS and CDR2 YFSETQ. This CDR3 spans 17 amino acids. The CDR3 region is CASSLESQGLAKNIQYF. CDR3 coding DNA: TGCGCCAGCAGCTTGGAAAGCCAGGGGTTAGCCAAAAACATTCAGTACTTC.

This chain connects TRBV7-9 to TRBJ1-2; D not certain. Trimming removed 1 base from V and 10 bases from J, with 7 bases in between. This CDR3 is 11 amino acids long. Germline loops: CDR1 SEHNR, CDR2 FQNEAQ (reference sequence). Written as DNA, the CDR3 is TGTGCCAGCAGCTTAGAACAGCTCTACACCTTC. Amino acid sequence: CASSLEQLYTF.

This chain joins TRBV6-6 and TRBJ2-7, with a weak D call TRBD2 (5 bases). Germline loops: CDR1 MNHNY, CDR2 SVGAGI (reference sequence). CDR3 length: 14 residues. The germline V and J ends were trimmed by 3 bases and 2 bases, with 11 bases remaining between them. In DNA form, the CDR3 reads TGTGCCAGCAGTTATTCCGGGGTCCCCTACGAGCAGTACTTC. Amino acid sequence: CASSYSGVPYEQYF.

This chain joins TRBV7-9 and TRBJ2-1, with D possibly matching TRBD1 (6 bases). The V end lost 2 bases, the J end lost 7 bases, and 15 bases lay between the germline ends. Germline V lookup: CDR1 SEHNR, CDR2 FQNEAQ (reference sequence). The CDR3 covers 15 residues. The CDR3 is CASSLSQGAGNEQFF. The CDR3 region has the DNA TGTGCCAGCAGCTTATCACAGGGTGCGGGTAATGAGCAGTTCTTC.

This chain uses TRBV2 with TRBJ1-2; 7 bases line up with TRBD1. Germline assignment: CDR1 SNHLY and CDR2 FYNNEI. Unmatched junction bases numbered 12, after V lost 4 bases and J lost 4 bases. This CDR3 contains 16 residues. The CDR3 DNA reads as TGTGCCAGCAGTGGTCGACAGGGCCTAACGAGCTATGGCTACACCTTC. It translates to CASSGRQGLTSYGYTF.

The chain uses TRBV30 and TRBJ1-1; D might be TRBD1 (6 bases). Germline V gives CDR1 GTSNPN, CDR2 SVGIG (reference sequence). This CDR3 is 15 amino acids long. Trimming shortened V by 1 base and J by 1 base, and 13 bases separated the two germline ends. CDR3 nucleotide sequence: TGTGCCTGGAGTGGATCGGGACACGGGAACACTGAAGCTTTCTTT. Translation gives CAWSGSGHGNTEAFF.

Here the CDR3 reads CASSDGTGWDEQFF. CDR3 coding DNA: TGTGCCAGCAGTGACGGGACAGGGTGGGATGAGCAGTTCTTC. The chain employs TRBV6-4 and TRBJ2-1, with 9 bases that match TRBD1. J lost 8 bases, V lost 2 bases, and 4 bases had no gene match. Germline CDR1 is MRHNA and CDR2 is SNTAGT. This CDR3 is 14 amino acids long.

With respect to this clone: The conserved closing phenylalanine or tryptophan is absent in this CDR3, likely reflecting a read error. Because the CDR3's place on the DNA is in doubt, the DNA is left out and the CDR3 is given as listed by TCRdb. The rearrangement uses TRBV20-1 and TRBJ1-2. Counting both end residues, the CDR3 totals 11 amino acids. Germline CDR1 reads DFQATT; CDR2 reads SNEGSKA (reference sequence). Here the CDR3 reads CSARGRVHEVL.

V gene TRBV10-3 combines with J gene TRBJ1-5; D unresolved. The CDR3 loop spans 12 amino acids. The germline gives CDR1 ENHRY, CDR2 SYGVKD. V lost 0 bases to trimming and J lost 8 bases, with 5 bases between them. The CDR3 sequence: CAISESGKPQHF. CDR3 sequence (DNA): TGTGCCATCAGTGAGTCCGGGAAGCCCCAGCATTTT.